The present T cell receptor beta chain was sequenced within a study of T cells after yellow fever vaccination. TCRdb independently ran MiXCR on the 5' RACE reads; one entry per CDR3 protein. The sample carries around 610,000 distinct CDR3 sequences, 13% recorded once. Study-wide results and limits: Shared CD4/CD8 clonotypes were a small share, likely from convergent recombination. FACS-sorted repertoires might harbor abundant contaminating clonotypes from the bulk population. Most clones from primary vaccination were detected again post-booster (approximately 97% CD4, 70% to 90% CD8).

As concerns this clonotype: What it binds is not known.

The specimen comprised PBMCs, sampled on the day of the yellow fever booster vaccination. This clonotype was obtained from a man aged 25 to 40 who received the YFV17D yellow fever vaccine.

CDR3 DNA sequence: TGTGCCAGCAGCGCCATGCGGGAGAGGCCAGATACGCAGTATTTT. It codes for CASSAMRERPDTQYF. The chain uses TRBV5-6 and TRBJ2-3, with 7 bases lining up with TRBD2. Germline V gives CDR1 SGHDT, CDR2 YYEEEE. Trimming took 4 bases from V and 4 from J; bases not matched to a gene: 9. There are 15 residues in the CDR3.